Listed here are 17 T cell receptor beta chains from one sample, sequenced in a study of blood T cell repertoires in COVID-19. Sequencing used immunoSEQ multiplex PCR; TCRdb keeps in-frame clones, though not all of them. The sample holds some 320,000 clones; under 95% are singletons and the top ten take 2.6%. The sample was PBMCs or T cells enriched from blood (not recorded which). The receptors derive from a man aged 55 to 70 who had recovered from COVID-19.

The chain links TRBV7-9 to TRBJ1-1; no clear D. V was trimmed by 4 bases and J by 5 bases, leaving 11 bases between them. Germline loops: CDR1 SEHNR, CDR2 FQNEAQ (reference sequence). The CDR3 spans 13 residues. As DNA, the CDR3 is TGTGCCAGCAGCTCTCCCCCTGTTACTGAAGCTTTCTTT. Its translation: CASSSPPVTEAFF.

CDR3 nucleotide sequence: TGTGCCAGCAGCTTAGTGCCAGGCCGCGACGAGCAGTACTTC. This codes for CASSLVPGRDEQYF. The chain joins TRBV7-2 to TRBJ2-7; D gene ambiguous. V was trimmed by 1 base and J by 5 bases, leaving 12 bases between them. The germline V gene encodes CDR1 SGHTA and CDR2 FQGNSA. This CDR3 is 14 amino acids long.

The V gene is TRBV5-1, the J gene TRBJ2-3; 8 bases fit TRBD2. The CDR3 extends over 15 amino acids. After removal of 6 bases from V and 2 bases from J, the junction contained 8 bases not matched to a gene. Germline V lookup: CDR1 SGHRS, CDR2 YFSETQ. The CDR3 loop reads CASTRGASTTDTQYF. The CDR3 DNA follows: TGCGCCAGCACGCGGGGGGCATCTACCACAGATACGCAGTATTTT.

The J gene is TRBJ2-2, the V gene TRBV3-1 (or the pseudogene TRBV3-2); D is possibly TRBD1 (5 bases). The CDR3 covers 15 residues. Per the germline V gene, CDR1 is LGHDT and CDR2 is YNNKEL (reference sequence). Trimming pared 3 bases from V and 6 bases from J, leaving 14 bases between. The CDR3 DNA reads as TGTGCCAGCAGCCACTACAGACAGAGCGCCGGGGAGCTGTTTTTT. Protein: CASSHYRQSAGELFF.

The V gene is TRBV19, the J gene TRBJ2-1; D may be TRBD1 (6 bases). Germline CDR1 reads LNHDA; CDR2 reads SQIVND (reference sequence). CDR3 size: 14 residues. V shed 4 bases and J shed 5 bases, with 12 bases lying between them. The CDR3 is CASSKLDSNNEQFF. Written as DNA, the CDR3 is TGTGCCAGTAGTAAGTTGGACAGCAACAATGAGCAGTTCTTC. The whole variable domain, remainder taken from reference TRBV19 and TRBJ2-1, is DGGITQSPKYLFRKEGQNVTLSCEQNLNHDAMYWYRQDPGQGLRLIYYSQIVNDFQKGDIAEGYSVSREKKESFPLTVTSAQKNPTAFYLCASSKLDSNNEQFFGPGTRLTVL.

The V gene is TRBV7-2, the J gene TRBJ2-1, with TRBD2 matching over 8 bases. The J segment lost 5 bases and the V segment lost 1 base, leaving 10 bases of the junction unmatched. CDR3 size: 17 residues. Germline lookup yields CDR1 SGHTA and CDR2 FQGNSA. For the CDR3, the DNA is TGTGCCAGCAGCTTAGGTCTCCCGCGGGGGGCGAACAATGAGCAGTTCTTC. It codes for CASSLGLPRGANNEQFF.

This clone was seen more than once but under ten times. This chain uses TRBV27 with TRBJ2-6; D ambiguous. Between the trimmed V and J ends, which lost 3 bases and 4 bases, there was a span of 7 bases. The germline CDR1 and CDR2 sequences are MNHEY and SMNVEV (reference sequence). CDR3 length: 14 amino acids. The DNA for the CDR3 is TGTGCCAGCAGTTTCTCTACCGGGGCCAACGTCCTGACTTTC. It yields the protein CASSFSTGANVLTF.

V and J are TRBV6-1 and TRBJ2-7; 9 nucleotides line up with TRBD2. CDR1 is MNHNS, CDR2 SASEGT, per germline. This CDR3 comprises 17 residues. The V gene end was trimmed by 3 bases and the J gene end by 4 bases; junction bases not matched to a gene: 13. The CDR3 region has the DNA TGTGCCAGCAGTGATCTAGCGGGATCTAGTTTCGAGTACGAGCAGTACTTC. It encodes CASSDLAGSSFEYEQYF.

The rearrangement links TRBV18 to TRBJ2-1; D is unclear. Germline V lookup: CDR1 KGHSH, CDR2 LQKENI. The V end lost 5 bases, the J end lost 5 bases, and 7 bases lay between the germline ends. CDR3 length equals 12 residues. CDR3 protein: CASSSPNNEQFF. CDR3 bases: TGTGCCAGCTCATCCCCCAACAATGAGCAGTTCTTC.

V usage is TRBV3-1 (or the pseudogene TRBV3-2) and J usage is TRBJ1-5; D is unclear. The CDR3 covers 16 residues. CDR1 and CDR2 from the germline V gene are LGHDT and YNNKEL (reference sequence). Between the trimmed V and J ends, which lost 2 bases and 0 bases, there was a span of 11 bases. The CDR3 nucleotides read TGTGCCAGCAGCCAATCGGGATTTTATAGCAATCAGCCCCAGCATTTT. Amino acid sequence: CASSQSGFYSNQPQHF.

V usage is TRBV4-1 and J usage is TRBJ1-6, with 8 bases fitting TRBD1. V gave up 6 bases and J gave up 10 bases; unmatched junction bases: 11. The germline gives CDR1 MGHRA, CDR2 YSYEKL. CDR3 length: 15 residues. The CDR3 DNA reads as TGCGCCAGCAGAACCACAGGACAGGGCGGGTCACCCCTCCACTTT. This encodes CASRTTGQGGSPLHF.

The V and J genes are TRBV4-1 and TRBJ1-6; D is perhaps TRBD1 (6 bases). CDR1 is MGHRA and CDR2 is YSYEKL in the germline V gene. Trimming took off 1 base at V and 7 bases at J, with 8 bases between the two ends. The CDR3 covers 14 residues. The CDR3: CASSQGTVNSPLHF. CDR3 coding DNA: TGCGCCAGCAGCCAAGGGACAGTAAATTCACCCCTCCACTTT.

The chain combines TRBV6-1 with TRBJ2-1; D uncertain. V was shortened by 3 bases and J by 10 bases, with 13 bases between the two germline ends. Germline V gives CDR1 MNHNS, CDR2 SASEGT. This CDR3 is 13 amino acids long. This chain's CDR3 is CASSDYRVVEQFF. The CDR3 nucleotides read TGTGCCAGCAGTGATTACAGAGTCGTGGAGCAGTTCTTC.

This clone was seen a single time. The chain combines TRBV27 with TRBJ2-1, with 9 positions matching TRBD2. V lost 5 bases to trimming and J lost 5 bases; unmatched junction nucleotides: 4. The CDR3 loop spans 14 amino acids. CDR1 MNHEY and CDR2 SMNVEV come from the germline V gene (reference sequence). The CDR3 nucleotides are TGTGCCAGCAGTCTAGCGGGAACAAACAATGAGCAGTTCTTC. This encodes CASSLAGTNNEQFF.

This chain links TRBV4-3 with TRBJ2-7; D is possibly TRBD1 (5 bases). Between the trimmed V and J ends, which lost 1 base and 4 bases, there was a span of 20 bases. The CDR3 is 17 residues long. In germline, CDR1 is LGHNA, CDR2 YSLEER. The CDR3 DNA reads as TGCGCCAGCAGCCAAGTGTTCCAGGGATCCCTGCGGTACGAGCAGTACTTC. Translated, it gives CASSQVFQGSLRYEQYF.

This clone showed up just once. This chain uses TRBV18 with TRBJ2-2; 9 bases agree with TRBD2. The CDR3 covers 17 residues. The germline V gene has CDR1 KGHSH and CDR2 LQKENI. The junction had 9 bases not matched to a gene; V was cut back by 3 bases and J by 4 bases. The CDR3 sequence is CASSPRGAGGFTGELFF. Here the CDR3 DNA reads TGTGCCAGCTCACCCCGAGGAGCGGGGGGTTTCACCGGGGAGCTGTTTTTT.

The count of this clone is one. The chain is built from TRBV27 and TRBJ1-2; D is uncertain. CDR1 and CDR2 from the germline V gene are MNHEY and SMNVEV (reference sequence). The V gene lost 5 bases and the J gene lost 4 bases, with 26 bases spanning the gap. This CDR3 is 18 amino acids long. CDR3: CASSASGLQLGGGYGYTF. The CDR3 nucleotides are TGTGCCAGCAGTGCCTCTGGACTACAACTAGGCGGTGGCTATGGCTACACCTTC.